This T cell receptor beta chain emerged from a study of T-cell reconstitution after alpha-beta-depleted transplantation in children. Study-wide results and limits: Reported findings indicate that, about two months after transplant, alpha-beta T cells came from several hundred expanded clones, which were derived from non-depleted graft cells. After one year, T-cell counts and TCRbeta diversity mostly came from new T cells.

With regard to this clonotype: What it recognizes is unknown.

During its preparation, the TCRbeta library received unique molecular identifiers. One entry per CDR3 protein results from TCRdb running MiXCR on the PCR reads. The sample has 300,000 to 400,000 distinct CDR3 sequences; around 25% are singletons. This CDR3 region has 15 residues. V was clipped by 4 bases and J by 6 bases; unmatched bases: 9. Germline V CDR1 and CDR2: MNHEY, SVGEGT. The starting material was PBMCs, mostly from graft donor cells, obtained 180 days after TCRalphabeta/CD19-depleted stem cell transplant. The receptor comes from a male patient aged 10 to 17 who had a stem cell transplant for acute lymphoblastic leukemia, so the T cells may come from the graft donor. This chain connects TRBV6-2 or TRBV6-3 to TRBJ2-7, with 10 nucleotides matching TRBD2. This CDR3 reads CASSFLAGEVPEQYF. The CDR3 DNA follows: TGTGCCAGCAGTTTCCTAGCGGGAGAGGTTCCCGAGCAGTACTTC.